Following are 3 T cell receptor beta chains from one sample sequenced in a study of T-cell memory formation after mild COVID-19. Each CDR3 protein gets one entry after TCRdb re-called the 5' RACE reads with MiXCR. This table holds a few hundred thousand distinct CDR3 sequences, about 10% found once. The specimen sequenced was PBMCs or a T cell subset sorted from them (not recorded which). The source is a young man who had mild COVID-19 (a few samples of this study predate the infection). Cell type and time point are not known.

This clonotype was found a few times. The chain carries TRBV4-2 and TRBJ2-2, with a possible D match to TRBD1 (6 bases). V was cut by 0 bases and J by 6 bases, with 17 bases left in between. There are 17 residues in the CDR3. CDR1 and CDR2 from the germline V gene are LGHNA and YNFKEQ. DNA of the CDR3: TGTGCCAGCAGCCAAGAAGTGGCAGGGACATCCTCCGGGGAGCTGTTTTTT. Amino acid sequence: CASSQEVAGTSSGELFF.

The sample holds many counts of this clonotype. The chain is built from TRBV24-1 and TRBJ1-5, with 7 bases matching TRBD1. The germline CDR1 and CDR2 sequences are KGHDR and SFDVKD. V dropped 2 bases and J dropped 4; count of bases not matched to a gene: 7. The CDR3 is 16 residues long. The CDR3 region is CATSDSRTGANQPQHF. For the CDR3, the DNA is TGTGCCACCAGTGATTCTAGGACAGGCGCTAATCAGCCCCAGCATTTT.

The V and J genes are TRBV27 and TRBJ2-1, with 10 nucleotides matching TRBD1. V gave up 6 bases and J gave up 8 bases; unmatched junction bases: 10. Per the germline V gene, CDR1 is MNHEY and CDR2 is SMNVEV (reference sequence). The CDR3 runs to 15 residues. CDR3 sequence (DNA): TGTGCCAGCAGGACCGGGGACAGGGGTTGGGATGAGCAGTTCTTC. Amino acids: CASRTGDRGWDEQFF.